This T cell receptor beta chain was recorded in a study of blood T cell repertoires in COVID-19. About the study: T cells, B-cell-depleted T cells, or PBMCs supplied cDNA or gDNA.

This CDR3 is built from 15 residues. Germline loops: CDR1 MNHEY, CDR2 SMNVEV (reference sequence). The V gene end was trimmed by 4 bases and the J gene end by 3 bases; junction bases not matched to a gene: 8. Under the authors' procedure: The authors estimated nucleated cell counts from reference gene primer amplification. Using immunoSEQ multiplex PCR, the repertoire was profiled, and TCRdb retains in-frame clones only, with some absent. The DNA gave D and trimming, while V, J and clone size come from that table. The sample carries roughly 100,000 clones, more than 80% recorded once. The sequenced sample was peripheral blood. This chain joins TRBV27 and TRBJ1-2; 7 bases are shared with TRBD1. This receptor was identified in a woman in her seventies with acute or convalescent COVID-19. For the CDR3, the DNA is TGTGCCAGCAGTTCGTCTGGGACAGCATACTATGGCTACACCTTC. Its translation: CASSSSGTAYYGYTF.